One sample yielded the 25 T cell receptor beta chains listed below, sequenced in a study of Ad26.COV2.S vaccination and SARS-CoV-2 variants. Noted treatment: 15 to 20 received Ad26.COV2.S at low or high dose, single or two shots; 5 received placebo; per-sample allocation not given. Material that was analyzed had been drawn on day 63 after the first vaccine or placebo injection. The table came from immunoSEQ multiplex PCR; TCRdb's copy has only in-frame clones and leaves some out. The table includes over 350,000 clones, less than 90% detected once. The sequences come from peripheral blood, collected in a trial of Ad26.COV2.S vaccine versus placebo. These receptors all stem from a person between 18 and 59 years old who received the Ad26.COV2.S COVID-19 vaccine or a placebo.

This clone has more than one count but fewer than ten. The CDR3 spells CASSGAGAYEQYF. Written as DNA, the CDR3 is TGTGCCAGCAGTGGGGCGGGGGCCTACGAGCAGTACTTC. V usage is TRBV5-5 and J usage is TRBJ2-7, with 7 nucleotides matching TRBD2. After removal of 5 bases from V and 2 bases from J, the junction contained 4 bases not matched to a gene. Looked up from germline, CDR1 is SGHKS and CDR2 is YYEKEE (reference sequence). There are 13 residues in the CDR3. The entire variable domain, with the rest obtained from reference TRBV5-5 and TRBJ2-7, is as follows: DAGVTQSPTHLIKTRGQQVTLRCSPISGHKSVSWYQQVLGQGPQFIFQYYEKEERGRGNFPDRFSARQFPNYSSELNVNALLLGDSALYLCASSGAGAYEQYFGPGTRLTVT.

The chain couples TRBV5-6 to TRBJ2-7, with a tentative D call TRBD2 (5 bases). V was shortened by 2 bases and J by 6 bases, with 15 bases between the two germline ends. The CDR3 is 14 residues long. Germline CDR1 SGHDT, CDR2 YYEEEE. CDR3 sequence: CASSFGVGKGEQYF. DNA for the CDR3: TGTGCCAGCAGCTTCGGGGTAGGGAAAGGCGAGCAGTACTTC.

This rearrangement joins TRBV5-1 to TRBJ1-4; D is unclear. The CDR3 contains 15 residues. Germline lookup yields CDR1 SGHRS and CDR2 YFSETQ. V was trimmed by 5 bases and J by 1 base, leaving 12 bases between them. CDR3 amino acids: CASRESSLTNEKLFF. CDR3 bases: TGCGCCAGCAGGGAGTCAAGCTTAACTAATGAAAAACTGTTTTTT.

The chain recombines TRBV10-3 with TRBJ2-5; D is undetermined. Germline lookup yields CDR1 ENHRY and CDR2 SYGVKD. The CDR3 length is 15 residues. The V end was cut by 4 bases, the J end by 3 bases, with 15 bases between. CDR3 in DNA: TGTGCCATCAGTGCGAACGTCGTTACCAAAGAGACCCAGTACTTC. Amino acid sequence: CAISANVVTKETQYF.

Comment on this clone: Other nucleotide sequences from this sample produce the same CDR3. The chain recombines TRBV7-9 with TRBJ1-1; no clear D. V dropped 0 bases and J dropped 1 base, with 3 bases sitting between them. The CDR3 has 13 residues. Germline V lookup: CDR1 SEHNR, CDR2 FQNEAQ (reference sequence). In DNA form, the CDR3 reads TGTGCCAGCAGCTTAGCGCGGAACACTGAAGCTTTCTTT. It encodes CASSLARNTEAFF.

V gene TRBV19 combines with J gene TRBJ1-3, with D unclear. This CDR3 comprises 13 residues. The germline V and J ends were trimmed by 7 bases and 2 bases, with 9 bases remaining between them. CDR1 and CDR2 (germline): LNHDA, SQIVND (reference sequence). In DNA form, the CDR3 reads TGTGCCAGTACCCAGACAACTGGAAACACCATATATTTT. It specifies CASTQTTGNTIYF.

The CDR3 DNA reads as TGCGCCAGCAGCCAAGAAACAGGGCCAGGTTATAGTGATCAGCCCCAGCATTTT. Residues: CASSQETGPGYSDQPQHF. The chain carries TRBV4-1 and TRBJ1-5; the D gene is possibly TRBD1 (6 bases). Germline assignment: CDR1 MGHRA and CDR2 YSYEKL. The length of the CDR3 is 18 residues. Trimming pared 0 bases from V and 5 bases from J, leaving 20 bases between.

V gene TRBV7-9 combines with J gene TRBJ1-1; tentatively, D is TRBD1 (6 bases). Trimming pared 5 bases from V and 5 bases from J, leaving 21 bases between. The CDR3 runs 16 residues. Germline V lookup: CDR1 SEHNR, CDR2 FQNEAQ (reference sequence). The CDR3 DNA is TGTGCCAGCAGCCGAACGTTATCGGGGGCGGGAACTGAAGCTTTCTTT. Translating it yields CASSRTLSGAGTEAFF.

V gene TRBV11-2 combines with J gene TRBJ2-3, with D tentatively TRBD1 (5 bases). This CDR3 is 16 amino acids long. V lost 7 bases, J lost 3 bases, and 20 bases lay in between. The germline CDR1 and CDR2 sequences are SGHAT and FQNNGV. In nucleotides, the CDR3 is TGTGCCAGCAACAACCCGCCAGGGAATTGGACAGATACGCAGTATTTT. Translated, it gives CASNNPPGNWTDTQYF.

This clone came up once. The chain uses TRBV4-3 and TRBJ1-2; 7 positions agree with TRBD1. Per the germline V gene, CDR1 is LGHNA and CDR2 is YSLEER. The CDR3 totals 15 residues. Unmatched junction bases numbered 12, after V lost 3 bases and J lost 8 bases. The CDR3 bases are TGCGCCAGCAGCCAGGGGTCGGACAGGCCCGTAGGCTACACCTTC. Protein product: CASSQGSDRPVGYTF.

This rearrangement joins TRBV5-8 to TRBJ1-3; D remains unclear. This CDR3 is built from 12 residues. Germline V gene sequence: CDR1 SGHTS, CDR2 YDEGEE. Trimming removed 0 bases from V and 16 bases from J, with 14 bases in between. This chain's CDR3 is CASSLANRQGYF. Here the CDR3 DNA reads TGTGCCAGCAGCTTGGCCAACAGACAAGGGTATTTT.

This chain uses TRBV11-2 with TRBJ1-2; no clear D. V lost 3 bases and J lost 5, with 10 bases in between. Per the germline V gene, CDR1 is SGHAT and CDR2 is FQNNGV. This CDR3 has 13 amino acids. The CDR3 loop is CASSLGDLYGYTF. The DNA for the CDR3 is TGTGCCAGCAGCTTGGGAGACCTTTATGGCTACACCTTC. The full variable domain, with the rest looked up from reference TRBV11-2 and TRBJ1-2, is EAGVAQSPRYKIIEKRQSVAFWCNPISGHATLYWYQQILGQGPKLLIQFQNNGVVDDSQLPKDRFSAERLKGVDSTLKIQPAKLEDSAVYLCASSLGDLYGYTFGSGTRLTVV.

The rearrangement joins TRBV11-2 to TRBJ1-4, with no clear D. The germline V and J ends were trimmed by 6 bases and 0 bases, with 8 bases remaining between them. Germline-derived CDR1 and CDR2 are SGHAT and FQNNGV. The CDR3 spans 14 residues. The CDR3 DNA follows: TGTGCCAGCAGTCCCACCACAACTAATGAAAAACTGTTTTTT. It encodes CASSPTTTNEKLFF.

The chain couples TRBV11-2 to TRBJ1-2, with TRBD1 matching 7 bases. CDR1 SGHAT and CDR2 FQNNGV come from the germline V gene. With 5 bases clipped from V and 0 bases from J, the junction kept 9 bases outside the gene matches. This CDR3 is 16 amino acids long. For the CDR3, the DNA is TGTGCCAGCAGCACCCGACAGGGCTTATCTAACTATGGCTACACCTTC. As protein: CASSTRQGLSNYGYTF.

The rearrangement uses TRBV29-1 and TRBJ2-7, with unresolved D. V lost 8 bases, J lost 3 bases, and 14 bases lay in between. Germline loops: CDR1 SQVTM, CDR2 ANQGSEA. The CDR3 is made up of 12 amino acids. CDR3 coding DNA: TGCAGCCCCCCCCTTCATCTCTACGAGCAGTACTTC. Protein product: CSPPLHLYEQYF.

Points on this clone: Other DNA variants within this sample encode the same CDR3. V usage is TRBV7-2 and J usage is TRBJ1-1; D not certain. Trimming removed 3 bases at V and 0 bases at J, with 5 bases between. This CDR3 region has 13 residues. The germline V gene encodes CDR1 SGHTA and CDR2 FQGNSA. CDR3 protein: CASSFRLNTEAFF. CDR3 bases: TGTGCCAGCAGCTTCCGGTTGAACACTGAAGCTTTCTTT.

The chain uses TRBV6-6 and TRBJ2-2; tentatively, D is TRBD1 (5 bases). This CDR3 is built from 14 residues. CDR1 MNHNY and CDR2 SVGAGI come from the germline V gene (reference sequence). Trimming took 6 bases from V and 8 from J, leaving 16 bases between them. The CDR3: CASRSQGEGGELFF. As DNA, the CDR3 is TGTGCCAGCAGGTCCCAAGGGGAAGGGGGGGAGCTGTTTTTT.

The V gene is TRBV6-5, the J gene TRBJ1-3; tentatively, D is TRBD1 (5 bases). CDR3 size: 13 residues. The V and J ends lost 11 bases and 4 bases respectively, with 15 bases between them. Per the germline V gene, CDR1 is MNHEY and CDR2 is SVGAGI. This CDR3 is CAAGATGGNTIYF. Written as DNA, the CDR3 is TGTGCCGCTGGGGCCACGGGCGGAAACACCATATATTTT.

In regard to this clone: This sequence may be a read error, since a much larger clone differs from it by one base. Other DNA variants within this sample encode the same CDR3. The rearrangement uses TRBV3-1 (or the pseudogene TRBV3-2) and TRBJ1-1; no clear D. The CDR3 loop spans 13 amino acids. Germline CDR1 LGHDT, CDR2 YNNKEL (reference sequence). The V end lost 4 bases, the J end lost 1 base, and 7 bases lay between the germline ends. This CDR3 is CASSPRGNTEAFF. In DNA, the CDR3 is TGTGCCAGCAGCCCGCGGGGGAACACTGAAGCTTTCTTT.

About this clone itself: This sample also contains other DNA sequences that code for the same CDR3. CDR3 DNA sequence: TGCGCCAGCAGCTTGGGAGGATCTGGAAACACCATATATTTT. It codes for CASSLGGSGNTIYF. This chain joins TRBV5-1 and TRBJ1-3, with D hard to call. Trimming took off 0 bases at V and 1 base at J, with 5 bases between the two ends. Germline loops: CDR1 SGHRS, CDR2 YFSETQ. This CDR3 is built from 14 residues.

V and J are TRBV5-6 and TRBJ2-7, with TRBD2 matching 16 bases. In germline, CDR1 is SGHDT, CDR2 YYEEEE. The ends lost 0 bases at V and 6 bases at J; junction bases unmatched: 3. The CDR3 spans 16 residues. The CDR3 DNA follows: TGTGCCAGCAGCTTGGTGGGACTAGCGGGGGGGCTCGAGCAGTACTTC. This translates into CASSLVGLAGGLEQYF.

The rearrangement joins TRBV5-6 to TRBJ2-7, with 7 bases that match TRBD2. After removal of 4 bases from V and 3 bases from J, the junction contained 7 bases not matched to a gene. CDR1 and CDR2 from the germline V gene are SGHDT and YYEEEE. There are 14 residues in the CDR3. In nucleotides, the CDR3 is TGTGCCAGCAGCAGGGAGGGGATTCTCTACGAGCAGTACTTC. Its translation: CASSREGILYEQYF.

This chain joins TRBV3-1 (or the pseudogene TRBV3-2) and TRBJ1-2; D remains unclear. Trimming shortened V by 4 bases and J by 8 bases, and 11 bases separated the two germline ends. Germline V lookup: CDR1 LGHDT, CDR2 YNNKEL (reference sequence). The CDR3 extends over 12 amino acids. The CDR3 spells CASSPGPGGYTF. Here the CDR3 DNA reads TGTGCCAGCAGCCCCGGGCCTGGAGGCTACACCTTC.

This chain connects TRBV19 to TRBJ1-1; D is ambiguous. The CDR3 spans 14 residues. V was trimmed by 0 bases and J by 2 bases, leaving 7 bases between them. Looked up from germline, CDR1 is LNHDA and CDR2 is SQIVND (reference sequence). The CDR3 reads CASSIEAGNTEAFF. CDR3 bases: TGTGCCAGTAGTATAGAGGCAGGTAACACTGAAGCTTTCTTT.

V usage is TRBV27 and J usage is TRBJ2-1, with D possibly being TRBD2 (6 bases). Germline lookup yields CDR1 MNHEY and CDR2 SMNVEV (reference sequence). The CDR3 loop spans 15 amino acids. Trimming took off 6 bases at V and 6 bases at J, with 18 bases between the two ends. CDR3 in amino acids: CASSQGLPSFNEQFF. The CDR3 region has the DNA TGTGCCAGCAGCCAGGGACTGCCAAGTTTCAATGAGCAGTTCTTC.